Following are 14 T cell receptor beta chains from one sample sequenced in a study of immune evolution from preneoplasia to lung adenocarcinoma. Using immunoSEQ multiplex PCR, the repertoire was profiled, and TCRdb retains in-frame clones only, with some absent. Of fewer than 7,500 clones listed, over 75% are singletons. Sequenced material: FFPE minimally invasive lung adenocarcinoma tissue. Receptors were obtained from a person between 55 and 80 years old with lung adenocarcinoma.

This clone was counted once. V gene TRBV6-6 combines with J gene TRBJ2-5; D is uncertain. The CDR3 consists of 13 residues. With 2 bases removed from V and 0 bases from J, the gap between germline ends came to 4 bases. Germline V gene lookup returns CDR1 MNHNY and CDR2 SVGAGI (reference sequence). CDR3 region: CASSYGHQETQYF. In nucleotides, the CDR3 is TGTGCCAGCAGTTACGGCCACCAAGAGACCCAGTACTTC.

The chain combines TRBV7-2 with TRBJ1-5; TRBD1 aligns across 11 bases. V dropped 1 base and J dropped 10; count of bases not matched to a gene: 6. The length of the CDR3 is 15 residues. Germline CDR1 is SGHTA and CDR2 is FQGNSA. CDR3 sequence reads: CASSLGGQGARPQHF. CDR3 DNA: TGTGCCAGCAGCTTAGGCGGACAGGGGGCCCGACCCCAGCATTTT.

The chain has TRBV6-5 and TRBJ2-5; D remains ambiguous. V was pared by 5 bases and J by 1 base, with 8 bases between. The CDR3 runs 13 residues. Germline V CDR1 and CDR2: MNHEY, SVGAGI. The CDR3 loop is CASSRTVQETQYF. In nucleotides, the CDR3 is TGTGCCAGCAGTCGGACGGTCCAAGAGACCCAGTACTTC.

The chain combines TRBV9 with TRBJ2-1, with 10 bases that match TRBD2. This CDR3 is built from 18 residues. After removal of 0 bases from V and 8 bases from J, the junction contained 14 bases not matched to a gene. Germline loops: CDR1 SGDLS, CDR2 YYNGEE. For the CDR3, the DNA is TGTGCCAGCAGCGTAGGGGGTCAGGCTAGCGGGAGTTCATATGAGCAGTTCTTC. Translated, it gives CASSVGGQASGSSYEQFF.

The chain has TRBV27 and TRBJ1-1, with 7 bases lining up with TRBD1. From germline, CDR1 is MNHEY and CDR2 SMNVEV (reference sequence). CDR3 size: 14 residues. V shed 1 base, J shed 6 bases, and the junction held 5 bases outside the gene matches. The CDR3 DNA is TGTGCCAGCAGTTTATTCGGGCAGGGGGCTGAAGCTTTCTTT. It encodes CASSLFGQGAEAFF.

The rearrangement joins TRBV5-4 to TRBJ1-1, with 8 nucleotides matching TRBD1. V shed 3 bases and J 5 bases; nucleotides not matched to a gene: 6. The CDR3 has 14 amino acids. Germline CDR1 and CDR2: SGHNT and YYREEE (reference sequence). Here the CDR3 DNA reads TGTGCCAGCAGCTCAGGGGGCTTGAGGACTGAAGCTTTCTTT. Translation gives CASSSGGLRTEAFF.

This chain connects TRBV7-2 to TRBJ1-4, with 7 bases fitting TRBD1. V dropped 5 bases and J dropped 4; count of bases not matched to a gene: 7. This CDR3 contains 15 residues. Germline V gene lookup returns CDR1 SGHTA and CDR2 FQGNSA. The CDR3 spells CASSPRTGNNEKLFF. The DNA for the CDR3 is TGTGCCAGCAGCCCCCGGACAGGAAATAATGAAAAACTGTTTTTT.

This clone was recorded once. V gene TRBV6-1 combines with J gene TRBJ1-3, with D uncertain. Germline V gene sequence: CDR1 MNHNS, CDR2 SASEGT. CDR3 size: 14 residues. V lost 6 bases, J lost 4 bases, and 13 bases lay in between. The CDR3 region has the DNA TGTGCCAGCAGCCCCTCATTCTACGGAAACACCATATATTTT. Its protein product is CASSPSFYGNTIYF.

This chain connects TRBV27 to TRBJ1-5; 9 nucleotides align to TRBD1. Germline assignment: CDR1 MNHEY and CDR2 SMNVEV (reference sequence). The CDR3 runs to 14 residues. The trim removed 5 bases at V and 7 bases at J, leaving 6 bases unmatched. In DNA, the CDR3 is TGTGCCAGCAGTCACACAGGGGGCTCGCAGCCCCAGCATTTT. This gives the protein CASSHTGGSQPQHF.

This clone was recorded only once. The chain employs TRBV9 and TRBJ2-2; 10 bases map to TRBD1. This CDR3 has 15 amino acids. The germline V gene has CDR1 SGDLS and CDR2 YYNGEE. V was clipped by 4 bases and J by 4 bases; unmatched bases: 4. As DNA, the CDR3 is TGTGCCAGCAGCTTGGGACAGGGGAGCACCGGGGAGCTGTTTTTT. Protein product: CASSLGQGSTGELFF.

The rearrangement joins TRBV28 to TRBJ1-2, with unresolved D. CDR3 length: 13 residues. Germline CDR1 is MDHEN and CDR2 is SYDVKM. V dropped 2 bases and J dropped 2 bases, with 6 bases sitting between them. CDR3: CASSLPRNYGYTF. For the CDR3, the DNA is TGTGCCAGCAGTTTACCCAGAAACTATGGCTACACCTTC.

The gene calls are TRBV7-6 and TRBJ1-1; TRBD1 matches at 9 bases. V was pared by 5 bases and J by 3 bases, with 10 bases of the junction left unmatched. This CDR3 is 16 amino acids long. Germline V gives CDR1 SGHVS, CDR2 FNYEAQ. The CDR3 region is CASSAPAGQGDTEAFF. In nucleotides, the CDR3 is TGTGCCAGCAGCGCCCCGGCGGGACAGGGTGACACTGAAGCTTTCTTT. Supplemented by reference TRBV7-6 and TRBJ1-1, the full variable domain reads GAGVSQSPRYKVTKRGQDVALRCDPISGHVSLYWYRQALGQGPEFLTYFNYEAQQDKSGLPNDRFSAERPEGSISTLTIQRTEQRDSAMYRCASSAPAGQGDTEAFFGQGTRLTVV.

The V and J genes are TRBV11-2 and TRBJ2-7, with 8 bases aligning to TRBD1. Germline trimming cut 1 base from V and 6 bases from J; bases unmatched to any gene: 11. CDR1 and CDR2 from the germline V gene are SGHAT and FQNNGV. The CDR3 runs to 16 residues. The CDR3 here is CASSLGQGSYMVEQYF. The CDR3 DNA follows: TGTGCCAGCAGCTTAGGACAGGGGTCCTACATGGTCGAGCAGTACTTC.

This clone came up once. The chain couples TRBV5-6 to TRBJ1-3, with D maybe TRBD1 (6 bases). Trimming removed 4 bases at V and 4 bases at J, with 18 bases between. Germline-derived CDR1 and CDR2 are SGHDT and YYEEEE. The length of the CDR3 is 16 residues. The CDR3 protein is CASSTSGAVLGNTIYF. The DNA of the CDR3 is TGTGCCAGCAGCACCTCAGGGGCTGTTCTAGGAAACACCATATATTTT.